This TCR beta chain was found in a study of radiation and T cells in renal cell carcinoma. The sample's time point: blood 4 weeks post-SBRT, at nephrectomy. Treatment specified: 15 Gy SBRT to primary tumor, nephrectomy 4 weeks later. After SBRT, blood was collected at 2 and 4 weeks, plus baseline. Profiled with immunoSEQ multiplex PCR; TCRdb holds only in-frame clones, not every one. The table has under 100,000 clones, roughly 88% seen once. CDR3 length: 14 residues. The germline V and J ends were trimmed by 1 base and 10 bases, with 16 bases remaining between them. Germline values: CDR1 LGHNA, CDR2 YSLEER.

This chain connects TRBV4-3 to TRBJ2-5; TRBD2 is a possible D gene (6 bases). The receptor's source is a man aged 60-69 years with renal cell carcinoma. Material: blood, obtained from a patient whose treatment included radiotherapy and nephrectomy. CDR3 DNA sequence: TGCGCCAGCAGCCAAGCGTTACACGCAGCGGGCCAGTACTTC. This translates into CASSQALHAAGQYF.